The rows below give T cell receptor beta chains drawn from one sample of a study of blood T cell repertoires in COVID-19. Assay used: immunoSEQ multiplex PCR; TCRdb lists only in-frame clones, some missing. The table records over 200,000 clones, 75% to 90% of them present only once. Material for sequencing was peripheral blood. These receptors came from a man aged 35 to 55 with acute or convalescent COVID-19. Each CDR3 is given with its conserved first and last residue. The D gene is left open where the match is weak. Size is stated for part of the rows, as once, few or many counts, or as a class when the clone is expanded.

clone_size: -; d_call: -; v_call: TRBV5-5; j_call: TRBJ1-1; cdr3_length: 13; cdr3_aa: CASSLVGSTEAFF; cdr3_nt: TGTGCCAGCAGCTTGGTAGGGAGCACTGAAGCTTTCTTT
clone_size: -; d_call: -; v_call: TRBV12-3/TRBV12-4; j_call: TRBJ1-5; cdr3_length: 13; cdr3_aa: CASNQQGDQPQHF; cdr3_nt: TGTGCCAGCAACCAACAGGGAGATCAGCCCCAGCATTTT
clone_size: -; d_call: -; v_call: TRBV7-9; j_call: TRBJ1-1; cdr3_length: 15; cdr3_aa: CASSLGQGKNTEAFF; cdr3_nt: TGTGCCAGCAGCTTAGGGCAGGGGAAGAACACTGAAGCTTTCTTT
clone_size: -; d_call: -; v_call: TRBV5-1; j_call: TRBJ2-3; cdr3_length: 14; cdr3_aa: CASSPPTGTDTQYF; cdr3_nt: TGCGCCAGCAGCCCCCCCACAGGTACAGATACGCAGTATTTT
clone_size: -; d_call: -; v_call: TRBV29-1; j_call: TRBJ1-4; cdr3_length: 12; cdr3_aa: CSVVSPEEKLFF; cdr3_nt: TGCAGCGTTGTGAGTCCCGAAGAAAAACTGTTTTTT
clone_size: -; d_call: TRBD2; v_call: TRBV5-6; j_call: TRBJ2-7; cdr3_length: 14; cdr3_aa: CASSNPSGTYEQYF; cdr3_nt: TGTGCCAGCAGCAACCCTAGCGGGACTTACGAGCAGTACTTC
clone_size: -; d_call: -; v_call: TRBV7-2; j_call: TRBJ1-5; cdr3_length: 14; cdr3_aa: CASSHGGGGQPQHF; cdr3_nt: TGTGCCAGCAGCCATGGGGGGGGCGGACAGCCCCAGCATTTT
clone_size: -; d_call: -; v_call: TRBV7-8; j_call: TRBJ1-2; cdr3_length: 15; cdr3_aa: CASSLWAQAIYGYTF; cdr3_nt: TGTGCCAGCAGCTTATGGGCACAGGCGATCTATGGCTACACCTTC
clone_size: -; d_call: TRBD2; v_call: TRBV4-2; j_call: TRBJ2-1; cdr3_length: 19; cdr3_aa: CASSQDRASGGYSYNEQFF; cdr3_nt: TGTGCCAGCAGCCAAGATAGGGCTAGCGGGGGCTACTCCTACAATGAGCAGTTCTTC
clone_size: -; d_call: TRBD2; v_call: TRBV19; j_call: TRBJ2-7; cdr3_length: 16; cdr3_aa: CASTPEFGRAPYEQYF; cdr3_nt: TGTGCCAGTACCCCCGAATTTGGGAGGGCTCCCTACGAGCAGTACTTC
clone_size: -; d_call: TRBD1; v_call: TRBV5-1; j_call: TRBJ1-1; cdr3_length: 15; cdr3_aa: CASSSYADRETEAFF; cdr3_nt: TGCGCCAGCAGCTCTTACGCCGACAGGGAGACTGAAGCTTTCTTT
clone_size: -; d_call: TRBD2; v_call: TRBV4-1; j_call: TRBJ2-7; cdr3_length: 19; cdr3_aa: CASSQVAGLAGGQTYEQYF; cdr3_nt: TGCGCCAGCAGCCAAGTGGCCGGGCTAGCGGGGGGCCAAACCTACGAGCAGTACTTC
clone_size: -; d_call: -; v_call: TRBV5-1; j_call: TRBJ1-3; cdr3_length: 14; cdr3_aa: CASSLGQPGNTIYF; cdr3_nt: TGCGCCAGCAGCTTGGGACAGCCTGGAAACACCATATATTTT
clone_size: -; d_call: TRBD2; v_call: TRBV7-8; j_call: TRBJ2-1; cdr3_length: 17; cdr3_aa: CASKSSPGLAGENEQFF; cdr3_nt: TGTGCCAGCAAATCCTCACCGGGGCTAGCGGGAGAGAATGAGCAGTTCTTC
clone_size: once; d_call: TRBD1; v_call: TRBV29-1; j_call: TRBJ1-2; cdr3_length: 13; cdr3_aa: CSAGQGESYGYTF; cdr3_nt: TGCAGCGCCGGCCAGGGGGAGAGCTATGGCTACACCTTC
clone_size: -; d_call: -; v_call: TRBV3-1/TRBV3-2; j_call: TRBJ1-1; cdr3_length: 14; cdr3_aa: CASSQDYGGFEAFF; cdr3_nt: TGTGCCAGCAGCCAAGATTATGGAGGTTTTGAAGCTTTCTTT
clone_size: once; d_call: TRBD1; v_call: TRBV27; j_call: TRBJ2-2; cdr3_length: 14; cdr3_aa: CASSGTGVAGELFF; cdr3_nt: TGTGCCAGCTCCGGGACAGGGGTGGCCGGGGAGCTGTTTTTT
clone_size: -; d_call: TRBD2; v_call: TRBV7-9; j_call: TRBJ2-1; cdr3_length: 15; cdr3_aa: CASSRPGLAFTEQFF; cdr3_nt: TGTGCCAGCAGTCGTCCGGGACTAGCTTTTACGGAGCAGTTCTTC
clone_size: -; d_call: -; v_call: TRBV12-3/TRBV12-4; j_call: TRBJ2-7; cdr3_length: 12; cdr3_aa: CASSGITYEQYF; cdr3_nt: TGTGCCAGCAGCGGTATCACCTACGAGCAGTACTTC
clone_size: -; d_call: -; v_call: TRBV29-1; j_call: TRBJ2-1; cdr3_length: 14; cdr3_aa: CSASGTWRSNEQFF; cdr3_nt: TGCAGCGCGTCCGGGACTTGGAGATCCAATGAGCAGTTCTTC
clone_size: -; d_call: -; v_call: TRBV6-5; j_call: TRBJ2-1; cdr3_length: 12; cdr3_aa: CASSRDEDEQFF; cdr3_nt: TGTGCCAGCAGCCGGGATGAGGATGAGCAGTTCTTC
clone_size: -; d_call: TRBD1; v_call: TRBV5-1; j_call: TRBJ1-4; cdr3_length: 14; cdr3_aa: CASSLGQGGEKLFF; cdr3_nt: TGCGCCAGCAGCTTGGGACAGGGCGGCGAAAAACTGTTTTTT
clone_size: -; d_call: TRBD1; v_call: TRBV19; j_call: TRBJ2-7; cdr3_length: 15; cdr3_aa: CASSFATGFVYEQYF; cdr3_nt: TGTGCCAGTAGTTTCGCGACAGGGTTCGTTTACGAGCAGTACTTC
clone_size: -; d_call: TRBD2; v_call: TRBV24-1; j_call: TRBJ2-2; cdr3_length: 17; cdr3_aa: CATSDLSGRGSTGELFF; cdr3_nt: TGTGCCACCAGTGATTTAAGCGGGAGAGGCAGCACCGGGGAGCTGTTTTTT
clone_size: once; d_call: -; v_call: TRBV9; j_call: TRBJ2-5; cdr3_length: 15; cdr3_aa: CASSVERAGGETQYF; cdr3_nt: TGTGCCAGCAGCGTAGAGCGGGCAGGGGGGGAGACCCAGTACTTC
clone_size: -; d_call: TRBD1; v_call: TRBV6-6; j_call: TRBJ1-1; cdr3_length: 15; cdr3_aa: CASRGQGGMNTEAFF; cdr3_nt: TGTGCCAGCAGGGGACAGGGGGGAATGAACACTGAAGCTTTCTTT
clone_size: -; d_call: TRBD1; v_call: TRBV15; j_call: TRBJ2-7; cdr3_length: 14; cdr3_aa: CATSSGQGEYEQYF; cdr3_nt: TGTGCCACCAGCAGCGGACAGGGCGAATACGAGCAGTACTTC
clone_size: -; d_call: TRBD1; v_call: TRBV6-5; j_call: TRBJ2-7; cdr3_length: 13; cdr3_aa: CASKGAGGYEQYF; cdr3_nt: TGTGCCAGCAAAGGGGCAGGGGGTTACGAGCAGTACTTC
clone_size: -; d_call: -; v_call: TRBV27; j_call: TRBJ1-2; cdr3_length: 14; cdr3_aa: CASTAIPGYYGYTF; cdr3_nt: TGTGCCAGCACCGCAATTCCAGGGTACTATGGCTACACCTTC
clone_size: -; d_call: -; v_call: TRBV7-9; j_call: TRBJ1-1; cdr3_length: 15; cdr3_aa: CASSPQLQGNTEAFF; cdr3_nt: TGTGCCAGCAGCCCCCAACTCCAGGGAAACACTGAAGCTTTCTTT
clone_size: -; d_call: -; v_call: TRBV6-5; j_call: TRBJ1-2; cdr3_length: 13; cdr3_aa: CASRGPRAGGYTF; cdr3_nt: TGTGCCAGCAGGGGTCCGAGGGCTGGGGGCTACACCTTC
clone_size: -; d_call: -; v_call: TRBV21-1; j_call: TRBJ1-2; cdr3_length: 14; cdr3_aa: CASSKALGGYGYTF; cdr3_nt: TGTGCCAGCAGCAAAGCCCTAGGGGGCTATGGCTACACCTTC
clone_size: -; d_call: TRBD2; v_call: TRBV4-1; j_call: TRBJ2-3; cdr3_length: 19; cdr3_aa: CASSQGASGGIGSTDTQYF; cdr3_nt: TGCGCCAGCAGCCAAGGGGCTAGCGGGGGGATCGGGAGCACAGATACGCAGTATTTT
clone_size: -; d_call: TRBD2; v_call: TRBV27; j_call: TRBJ2-1; cdr3_length: 16; cdr3_aa: CASSFRTAGGGSEQFF; cdr3_nt: TGTGCCAGCAGTTTTCGGACGGCCGGGGGGGGAAGTGAGCAGTTCTTC